A selection of T cell receptor beta chains follows, all from one sample in a study of cytotoxic CD8 clonotypes in ibrutinib-treated CLL. Clones were read by immunoSEQ multiplex PCR, and TCRdb kept only the in-frame ones, dropping some. The sample lists about 160,000 clones; more than 80% were seen once. The sequenced sample was PBMCs, obtained after 24 months of ibrutinib treatment. The receptors come from a human donor with chronic lymphocytic leukemia. Each CDR3 is given with its conserved first and last residue. The D gene is left open where the match is weak. A clone size is listed for some rows: how often the clone was seen (once, few, many), or a class if it is expanded.

>TRBV21-1|.|TRBJ1-1|.
TGTGCCAGCAGCAAAGGGGGGTGCATGAACACTGAAGCTTTCTTT
CASSKGGCMNTEAFF
>TRBV7-4|once|TRBJ1-4|.
TGTGCCACTGGGTGGAGGTCTAATGAAAAACTGTTTTTT
CATGWRSNEKLFF
>TRBV19|.|TRBJ1-1|.
TGTGCCAGTAGTCCCGCACGGGGGTCACAGGGAAACACTGAAGCTTTCTTT
CASSPARGSQGNTEAFF
>TRBV7-2|.|TRBJ1-1|.
TGTGCCAGCAGCCTGCAGATGAACACTGAAGCTTTCTTT
CASSLQMNTEAFF
>TRBV19|many|TRBJ1-1|TRBD1
TGTGCCAGTAGTGGACAGGGGTCCACCCCTCGGGCTGAAGCTTTCTTT
CASSGQGSTPRAEAFF
>TRBV6-4|few|TRBJ1-2|TRBD1
TGTGCCAGCAGTGACGGACAGGGCCTAGGCTACACCTTC
CASSDGQGLGYTF
>TRBV5-1|.|TRBJ1-6|TRBD1
TGCGCCAGCAGCTTGGGCTCAGGGGGCAGCGGAAATTCACCCCTCCACTTT
CASSLGSGGSGNSPLHF
>TRBV27|.|TRBJ1-6|TRBD1
TGTGCCAGCAGGATTATAGGGACAGGGAGCAATCCGAGCTCCTATAATTCACCCCTCCACTTT
CASRIIGTGSNPSSYNSPLHF
>TRBV6-4|.|TRBJ1-1|.
TGTGCCACGAGGGGCTTGAACACTGAAGCTTTCTTT
CATRGLNTEAFF
>TRBV5-8|.|TRBJ2-6|.
TGTGCCAGCAGCTCTACAGGGTTCTCTGGGGCCAACGTCCTGACTTTC
CASSSTGFSGANVLTF
>TRBV7-2|.|TRBJ1-2|.
TGTGCCAGCAGCTTAGCGCATGCAGGGCCCTATGGCTACACCTTC
CASSLAHAGPYGYTF
>TRBV4-1|few|TRBJ2-3|.
TGCGCCAGCAGCCAAGAGGTAATGAATACGCAGTATTTT
CASSQEVMNTQYF
>TRBV6-5|.|TRBJ1-6|.
TGTGCCAGCGGGGGAACAGGGAGTTCACCCCTCCACTTT
CASGGTGSSPLHF
>TRBV6-1|.|TRBJ2-1|.
TGTGCCAGCAGCCAGGAATGGCGGGGTTACAATGAGCAGTTCTTC
CASSQEWRGYNEQFF
>TRBV29-1|.|TRBJ2-1|.
TGCAGCGTTTTCCCAGGTTCTAGTGGTTCCTACAATGAGCAGTTCTTC
CSVFPGSSGSYNEQFF
>TRBV7-9|.|TRBJ2-3|.
TGTGCCAGCAGCGCCGGGTACACAGATACGCAGTATTTT
CASSAGYTDTQYF
>TRBV6-6|.|TRBJ2-1|TRBD2
TGTGCCAGCAGTTACCCCGAGCGGGGGGGCCGTTATGAGCAGTTCTTC
CASSYPERGGRYEQFF
>TRBV27|.|TRBJ2-3|TRBD2
TGTGCCAGCAGGGCTAGCGGGAGCCCAGATACGCAGTATTTT
CASRASGSPDTQYF
>TRBV7-9|.|TRBJ1-5|.
TGTGCCAGCAGCGCCTTAGATCAGCCCCAGCATTTT
CASSALDQPQHF
>TRBV6-5|.|TRBJ2-1|.
TGTGCCAGCAGTTACTTTAAGACCGGGACTCCACAGTTCTTC
CASSYFKTGTPQFF
>TRBV30|.|TRBJ1-5|TRBD1
TGTGCCTATACCACAGGGGCTTATCAGCCCCAGCATTTT
CAYTTGAYQPQHF
>TRBV7-8|.|TRBJ1-2|.
TGTGCCAGCAGCTTAGATTCGGACTATGGCTACACCTTC
CASSLDSDYGYTF
>TRBV4-1|.|TRBJ2-1|TRBD2
TGCGCCAGCAGCCAAGAGCTAGCGGGGGGGCCCAGTGAGCAGTTCTTC
CASSQELAGGPSEQFF
>TRBV7-9|many|TRBJ2-7|TRBD1
TGTGCCAGCAGCTTCGGACAGGGAAGAGGGGAGCAGTACTTC
CASSFGQGRGEQYF
>TRBV30|.|TRBJ1-5|.
TGTGCCTGGAGTGTAGTGGGCCGTCCGCCCCAGCATTTT
CAWSVVGRPPQHF
>TRBV19|.|TRBJ2-5|.
TGTGCCAGTAGCATTTACTTACAAGAGACCCAGTACTTC
CASSIYLQETQYF
>TRBV11-2|few|TRBJ1-2|.
TGTGCCAGCAGCCGAGAGATGGCGGTTTGGGGCTACACCTTC
CASSREMAVWGYTF
>TRBV5-4|.|TRBJ2-3|.
TGTGCCAGCAGCTTAGGGACGCAAGATACGCAGTATTTT
CASSLGTQDTQYF
>TRBV11-1|.|TRBJ1-3|.
TGTGCCAGCAGCTTCACCGGGGCTACCTCTGGAAACACCATATATTTT
CASSFTGATSGNTIYF
>TRBV7-2|.|TRBJ1-6|.
TGTGCCAGCAGCTTAATTGAATGGGATCGATCACCCCTCCACTTT
CASSLIEWDRSPLHF
>TRBV18|.|TRBJ2-7|.
TGTGCCAGCTCACCCCCCGGGACAATCTACGAGCAGTACTTC
CASSPPGTIYEQYF
>TRBV28|.|TRBJ1-2|TRBD1
TGTGCCAGCAGTTTTGTGACAGGGGTCTATGGCTACACCTTC
CASSFVTGVYGYTF
>TRBV18|.|TRBJ2-2|.
TGTGCCAGCTCTCCAGCCGTCGCGAACACCGGGGAGCTGTTTTTT
CASSPAVANTGELFF
>TRBV7-2|.|TRBJ1-5|TRBD1
TGTGCCAGCAGCCCCCAGACAGGGGGGGGTCAGCCCCAGCATTTT
CASSPQTGGGQPQHF
>TRBV4-3|.|TRBJ1-3|TRBD1
TGCGCCAGCAGCCTCCTAATACGGGACAGCTCTGGAAACACCATATATTTT
CASSLLIRDSSGNTIYF
>TRBV19|.|TRBJ2-1|.
TGTGCCAGTACCAGGGGGGGTGGTGAGCAGTTCTTC
CASTRGGGEQFF
>TRBV10-1|.|TRBJ1-1|.
TGCGCCAGCAGTGAGTCCGGGGGTAACACTGAAGCTTTCTTT
CASSESGGNTEAFF
>TRBV5-1|.|TRBJ2-2|.
TGCGCCAGCAGCTTGGAGACCGGGGTCACCGGGGAGCTGTTTTTT
CASSLETGVTGELFF
>TRBV11-2|.|TRBJ2-7|TRBD2
TGTGCCAGCAGCCTCAGACTAGCGGGGATCTACGAGCAGTACTTC
CASSLRLAGIYEQYF
>TRBV6-5|.|TRBJ2-1|.
TGTGCCAGCAGTCGACAGAGCTCCTACAATGAGCAGTTCTTC
CASSRQSSYNEQFF
>TRBV5-1|many|TRBJ1-1|.
TGCGCCAGCAGCTTGGGAGACGTCAGGAACACTGAAGCTTTCTTT
CASSLGDVRNTEAFF
>TRBV18|.|TRBJ2-5|.
TGTGCCAGCTCAGGACAGTACGAGGGAGAGACCCAGTACTTC
CASSGQYEGETQYF
>TRBV7-6|.|TRBJ2-6|.
TGTGCCAGCAGCTTAGTCCTAAAGGGTATCTCTGGGGCCAACGTCCTGACTTTC
CASSLVLKGISGANVLTF
>TRBV5-1|.|TRBJ1-1|.
TGCGCCAGCAGCGCAGGACAGCGAACGGGTGAAGCTTTCTTT
CASSAGQRTGEAFF
>TRBV18|once|TRBJ1-2|TRBD1
TGTGCCAGCTCACCACGAGGACAGGGGCCGACTATTTATGGCTACACCTTC
CASSPRGQGPTIYGYTF
>TRBV6-5|.|TRBJ2-7|.
TGTGCCAGCAGTTCGGCAGGGTACTACGAGCAGTACTTC
CASSSAGYYEQYF
>TRBV29-1|.|TRBJ2-5|.
TGCAGCGTTCTGCGGGAGACCCAGTACTTC
CSVLRETQYF
>TRBV28|.|TRBJ1-5|.
TGTGCCAGCAGTTTTAGGGTAGAGATCGTCAATCAGCCCCAGCATTTT
CASSFRVEIVNQPQHF
>TRBV5-5|.|TRBJ1-6|.
TGTGCCAGCAACCTAGTGGGCAGGGGTTATAATTCACCCCTCCACTTT
CASNLVGRGYNSPLHF
>TRBV11-2|few|TRBJ1-1|.
TGTGCCAGCAGCTTAGGGCCGGGGGGCTACACTGAAGCTTTCTTT
CASSLGPGGYTEAFF
>TRBV29-1|.|TRBJ2-3|.
TGCAGCGTTTCAATGTATAGCACAGATACGCAGTATTTT
CSVSMYSTDTQYF